The subject of this entry is one T cell receptor (beta chain). The antigen is unknown. Trimming shortened V by 6 bases and J by 0 bases, and 9 bases separated the two germline ends. This CDR3 is 14 amino acids long. The germline gives CDR1 KGHSH, CDR2 LQKENI. The data were taken from a study of T cell responses to AZD1222 COVID-19 vaccine. Study-level points and caveats: Two AZD1222 administrations were followed by greater Spike-specific TCR breadth and depth. Females outnumbered males among donors, who were mostly white British; clonal diversity was possibly underestimated. Just 5 or 6 AZD1222 recipients tested seropositive at baseline.

Generated by immunoSEQ multiplex PCR, the TCRdb table keeps only in-frame clones and is missing some. There are tens of thousands of clones in the sample; about 91% occur only once, and 20% lies in the top ten. This TCR derives from an adult in good health. The chain joins TRBV18 to TRBJ1-5, with D uncertain. The sequencing used peripheral blood, collected on day 0 of AZD1222 vaccination. This chain's CDR3 is CASSWGNSNQPQHF. CDR3 coding DNA: TGTGCCAGCTCTTGGGGAAATAGCAATCAGCCCCAGCATTTT.